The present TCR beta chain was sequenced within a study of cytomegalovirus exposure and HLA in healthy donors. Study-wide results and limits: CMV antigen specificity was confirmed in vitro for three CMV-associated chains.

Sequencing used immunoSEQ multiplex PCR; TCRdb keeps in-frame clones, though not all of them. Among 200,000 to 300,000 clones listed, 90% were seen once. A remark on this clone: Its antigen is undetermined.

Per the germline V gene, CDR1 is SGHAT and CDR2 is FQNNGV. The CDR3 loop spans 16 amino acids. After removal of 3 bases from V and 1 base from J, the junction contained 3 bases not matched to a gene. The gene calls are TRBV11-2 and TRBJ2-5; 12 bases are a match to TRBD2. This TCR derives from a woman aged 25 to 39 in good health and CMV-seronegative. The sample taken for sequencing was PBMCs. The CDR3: CASSFRLAGAQETQYF. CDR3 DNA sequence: TGTGCCAGCAGCTTTCGACTAGCGGGGGCCCAAGAGACCCAGTACTTC.